There are a few counts of the clone carrying this T cell receptor (beta chain). The record originates from a study of OX40 agonist ivuxolimab in advanced cancers. CDR1 and CDR2 (germline): SGHRS, YFSETQ. Trimming cost V 0 bases and J 7 bases, with 5 bases left between them. The CDR3 spans 13 residues. Produced via immunoSEQ multiplex PCR; TCRdb's table is partial and in-frame only. Among around 70,000 clones, approximately 87% were seen once, and the ten largest hold 6.5% to 8.5%. Sequencing was performed on CD4+ or CD8+ T cells sorted from blood, taken in a trial of the OX40 agonist ivuxolimab. The receptor comes from an adult with an advanced solid tumor such as melanoma, head and neck, liver or kidney cancer. This chain links TRBV5-1 with TRBJ1-6; D gene unclear. The CDR3 loop reads CASSLEQNSPLHF. The CDR3 nucleotides read TGCGCCAGCAGCTTGGAACAGAATTCACCCCTCCACTTT. The full variable domain, completed using reference TRBV5-1 and TRBJ1-6, is KAGVTQTPRYLIKTRGQQVTLSCSPISGHRSVSWYQQTPGQGLQFLFEYFSETQRNKGNFPGRFSGRQFSNSRSEMNVSTLELGDSALYLCASSLEQNSPLHFGNGTRLTVT.